This entry lists 15 T cell receptor beta chains sequenced from one sample in a study of Graves' ophthalmopathy and Graves' hyperthyroidism. RNA transcripts provided the template for amplifying TCR beta CDR3 regions. Second-round multiplex PCR came after a first-round RT-PCR that employed HTBI primers. Each CDR3 protein gets one entry after TCRdb re-called the multiplex PCR reads with MiXCR. The data contain 740,000 or so distinct CDR3 sequences, around 40% of them singletons. The sample comprised peripheral blood. These receptors all come from an adult man with Graves' ophthalmopathy.

A few counts support this clonotype. This chain connects TRBV2 to TRBJ1-3, with TRBD1 matching 7 bases. The V gene's germline CDR1 is SNHLY and CDR2 FYNNEI. The trim removed 5 bases at V and 0 bases at J, leaving 7 bases unmatched. The CDR3 is made up of 16 amino acids. CDR3: CASSYLRDSSGNTIYF. The CDR3 DNA follows: TGTGCCAGCAGTTACCTCCGGGACAGCTCTGGAAACACCATATATTTT.

The rearrangement joins TRBV5-1 to TRBJ2-7; D unresolved. CDR3 length equals 15 residues. V was pared by 7 bases and J by 2 bases, with 19 bases between. From germline, CDR1 is SGHRS and CDR2 YFSETQ. CDR3 bases: TGCGCCAGCTCCAGGTCGCTCGAGGCCCCCTACGAGCAGTACTTC. It is translated as CASSRSLEAPYEQYF.

Turning to this clonotype: A much larger clone is a single base away; this may be a read error. V is TRBV15 and J is TRBJ2-5, with D possibly matching TRBD1 (6 bases). This CDR3 is built from 14 residues. Per the germline V gene, CDR1 is LNHNV and CDR2 is YYDKDF (reference sequence). DNA of the CDR3: TGTGCCACCAGCAGAAGGACAGTACAAGAGACCCGGTACTTC. Protein product: CATSRRTVQETRYF.

This chain joins TRBV10-1 and TRBJ1-1; 10 bases fit TRBD1. The CDR3 spans 17 residues. V shed 6 bases, J shed 5 bases, and the junction held 15 bases outside the gene matches. Per germline, CDR1 WNHNN and CDR2 SYGVQD (reference sequence). Written as DNA, the CDR3 is TGCGCCAGCAGCTTGGGGGGGACAGGGGAAGGATCAACTGAAGCTTTCTTT. This codes for CASSLGGTGEGSTEAFF.

V usage is TRBV15 and J usage is TRBJ2-7, with 8 positions matching TRBD2. V lost 5 bases and J lost 3; bases outside the gene matches: 9. In germline, CDR1 is LNHNV, CDR2 YYDKDF (reference sequence). The CDR3 extends over 15 amino acids. The DNA for the CDR3 is TGTGCCACCAGCTTGGGACTAGGTATGCACTACGAGCAGTACTTC. Its protein is CATSLGLGMHYEQYF. Together with reference TRBV15 and TRBJ2-7, the CDR3 gives the full variable domain: DAMVIQNPRYQVTQFGKPVTLSCSQTLNHNVMYWYQQKSSQAPKLLFHYYDKDFNNEADTPDNFQSRRPNTSFCFLDIRSPGLGDTAMYLCATSLGLGMHYEQYFGPGTRLTVT.

This clonotype occurred many times. The chain employs TRBV10-2 and TRBJ1-6; D not resolved. Germline values: CDR1 WSHSY, CDR2 SAAADI. The CDR3 runs to 13 residues. V was clipped by 7 bases and J by 0 bases, with 4 bases between them. CDR3 in amino acids: CASTSSYNSPLHF. The CDR3, as DNA: TGCGCCAGCACGAGCTCCTATAATTCACCCCTCCACTTT.

At least ten counts were recorded for this clonotype. The genes are TRBV10-3 and TRBJ1-2; 8 positions agree with TRBD1. Per germline, CDR1 ENHRY and CDR2 SYGVKD. The CDR3 has 14 residues. The V gene end was trimmed by 9 bases and the J gene end by 3 bases; junction bases not matched to a gene: 9. CDR3 region: CAISDRVADYGYTF. The CDR3 bases are TGTGCCATATCGGACAGGGTCGCGGACTATGGCTACACCTTC.

The J gene is TRBJ2-7, the V gene TRBV6-2 or TRBV6-3, with D perhaps being TRBD1 or TRBD2 (5 bases each). Trimming removed 0 bases from V and 3 bases from J, with 12 bases in between. The CDR3 spans 15 residues. CDR1 is MNHEY, CDR2 SVGEGT, per germline. CDR3 nucleotide sequence: TGTGCCAGCAGTTACTCTGGGACGGTACTCTACGAGCAGTACTTC. This codes for CASSYSGTVLYEQYF.

Only a few counts were recorded for this clonotype. The gene calls are TRBV24-1 and TRBJ2-2; D unresolved. The CDR3 is 16 residues long. The V gene lost 2 bases and the J gene lost 3 bases, with 12 bases spanning the gap. From germline, CDR1 is KGHDR and CDR2 SFDVKD. CDR3 sequence (DNA): TGTGCCACCAGTGATTCCCGGACCGCGGACACCGGGGAGCTGTTTTTT. This gives the protein CATSDSRTADTGELFF.

Only a few counts were recorded for this clonotype. The V and J genes are TRBV6-6 and TRBJ1-1; D not resolved. The germline CDR1 and CDR2 sequences are MNHNY and SVGAGI (reference sequence). Trimming removed 6 bases at V and 1 base at J, with 12 bases between. This CDR3 has 14 residues. Written as DNA, the CDR3 is TGTGCCAGCAGATACGTCCAGGCGAACACTGAAGCTTTCTTT. Translation: CASRYVQANTEAFF.

The chain recombines TRBV7-9 with TRBJ1-1; TRBD1 might be the D (5 bases). With 3 bases removed from V and 4 bases from J, the gap between germline ends came to 21 bases. Germline CDR1 and CDR2: SEHNR and FQNEAQ (reference sequence). This CDR3 comprises 17 residues. The CDR3 region has the DNA TGTGCCAGCAGCTTGCGGACAAGGGGTATGACGGGCACTGAAGCTTTCTTT. Its translation: CASSLRTRGMTGTEAFF.

This clonotype was observed at least ten times. The chain couples TRBV5-8 to TRBJ1-2; D remains unclear. Trimming removed 0 bases from V and 7 bases from J, with 10 bases in between. The CDR3 spans 13 residues. Germline CDR1 reads SGHTS; CDR2 reads YDEGEE. CDR3 sequence: CASSLARTSGYTF. CDR3 sequence (DNA): TGTGCCAGCAGCTTGGCCCGGACGTCTGGCTACACCTTC.

At least ten counts were recorded for this clonotype. J is TRBJ2-2 and V is TRBV10-2; D might be TRBD1 or TRBD2, each matching 5 bases. V was clipped by 2 bases and J by 5 bases, with 15 bases between them. Germline loops: CDR1 WSHSY, CDR2 SAAADI. The CDR3 extends over 16 amino acids. The DNA for the CDR3 is TGCGCCAGCAGTGAGCAGGGTGGTGGGGGAACCGGGGAGCTGTTTTTT. It encodes CASSEQGGGGTGELFF.

As for this clonotype: The junction and the germline gene differ at one end; a read error may be behind it. The V and J genes are TRBV24-1 and TRBJ1-5, with 9 bases fitting TRBD1. Per the germline V gene, CDR1 is KGHDR and CDR2 is SFDVKD. The CDR3 runs to 16 residues. The CDR3 coding sequence is TGTGCCAGCAGTTCCGGACCAGGACAGGGGAACCAGCCCCAGCATTTT. Translated: CASSSGPGQGNQPQHF.

This chain joins TRBV20-1 and TRBJ2-7; 9 bases are a match to TRBD2. The junction had 3 bases not matched to a gene; V was cut back by 1 base and J by 5 bases. Looked up from germline, CDR1 is DFQATT and CDR2 is SNEGSKA (reference sequence). This CDR3 contains 13 residues. In nucleotides, the CDR3 is TGCAGTGCTAGAGTAGCGGGGGTCCACGAGCAGTACTTC. Protein product: CSARVAGVHEQYF.